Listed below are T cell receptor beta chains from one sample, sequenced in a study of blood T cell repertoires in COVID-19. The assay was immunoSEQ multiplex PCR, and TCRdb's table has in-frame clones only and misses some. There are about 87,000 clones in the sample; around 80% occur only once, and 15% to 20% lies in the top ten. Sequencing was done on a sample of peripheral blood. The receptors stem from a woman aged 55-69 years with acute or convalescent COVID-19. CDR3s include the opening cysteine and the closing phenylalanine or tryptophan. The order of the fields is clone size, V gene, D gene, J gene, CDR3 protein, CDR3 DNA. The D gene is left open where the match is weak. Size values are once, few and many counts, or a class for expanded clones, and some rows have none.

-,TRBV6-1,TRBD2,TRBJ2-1,CASSEMGGVYNEQFF,TGTGCCAGCAGTGAGATGGGGGGGGTCTACAATGAGCAGTTCTTC
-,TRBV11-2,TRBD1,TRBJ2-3,CASSQRDRGISTDTQYF,TGTGCCAGCAGCCAACGGGACAGGGGGATTAGCACAGATACGCAGTATTTT
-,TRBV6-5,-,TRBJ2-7,CASGQTAPYEQYF,TGTGCCAGCGGCCAGACAGCTCCCTACGAGCAGTACTTC
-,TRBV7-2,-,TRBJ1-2,CASSLARGPMLYGYTF,TGTGCCAGCAGCTTAGCGCGGGGCCCCATGCTCTATGGCTACACCTTC
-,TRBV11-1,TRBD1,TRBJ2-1,CASSKNHAGGAFEQFF,TGTGCCAGCAGTAAGAACCACGCAGGGGGCGCATTTGAGCAGTTCTTC
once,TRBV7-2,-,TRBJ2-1,CASSFSLEQFF,TGTGCCAGCAGCTTTTCTCTTGAGCAGTTCTTC
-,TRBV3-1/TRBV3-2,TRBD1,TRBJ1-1,CASSHLTGVAFF,TGTGCCAGCAGCCATCTTACAGGGGTGGCTTTCTTT
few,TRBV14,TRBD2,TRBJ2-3,CASSLKRLAGGLDTQYF,TGTGCCAGCAGTCTGAAGCGGCTAGCGGGGGGTCTAGATACGCAGTATTTT
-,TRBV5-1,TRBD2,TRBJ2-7,CASSSGRSYEQYF,TGCGCCAGCAGCTCCGGGAGGAGCTACGAGCAGTACTTC
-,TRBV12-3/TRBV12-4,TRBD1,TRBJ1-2,CASSLRGAYGYTF,TGTGCCAGCAGTCTCAGGGGGGCCTATGGCTACACCTTC
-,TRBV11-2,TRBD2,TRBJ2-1,CASSLSAGGGEQFF,TGTGCCAGCAGCTTATCAGCGGGAGGTGGCGAGCAGTTCTTC
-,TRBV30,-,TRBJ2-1,CAWGWGAQFF,TGTGCCTGGGGCTGGGGCGCGCAGTTCTTC
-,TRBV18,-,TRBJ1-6,CASSREESPLHF,TGTGCCAGCTCACGAGAAGAATCACCCCTCCACTTT
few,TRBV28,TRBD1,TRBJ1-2,CASSSLGTAPYGYTF,TGTGCCAGCAGCTCCCTTGGGACAGCGCCCTATGGCTACACCTTC
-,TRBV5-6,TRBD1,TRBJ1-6,CASSLVGQGARNSPLHF,TGTGCCAGCAGCTTGGTGGGACAGGGGGCGCGGAATTCACCCCTCCACTTT
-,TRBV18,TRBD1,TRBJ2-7,CASSPRQGTGAYEQYF,TGTGCCAGCTCACCACGACAAGGGACAGGGGCCTACGAGCAGTACTTC
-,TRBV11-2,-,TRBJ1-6,CASSLGREESPLHF,TGTGCCAGCAGCCTCGGGAGGGAGGAATCACCCCTCCACTTT
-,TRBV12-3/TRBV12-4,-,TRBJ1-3,CASRVDSGNTIYF,TGTGCCAGCAGAGTAGACTCTGGAAACACCATATATTTT
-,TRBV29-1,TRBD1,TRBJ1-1,CSARGHEAFF,TGCAGCGCTAGGGGGCATGAAGCTTTCTTT
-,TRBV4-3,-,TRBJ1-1,CASSQDRNRAFF,TGCGCCAGCAGCCAAGATCGGAACAGGGCTTTCTTT
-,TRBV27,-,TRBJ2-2,CASSQPQGGALFF,TGTGCCAGCAGTCAACCGCAAGGAGGGGCCCTGTTTTTT
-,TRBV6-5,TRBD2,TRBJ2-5,CASSLAGGPSETQYF,TGTGCCAGCAGCCTCGCGGGAGGGCCCTCTGAGACCCAGTACTTC
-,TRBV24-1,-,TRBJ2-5,CATSDSTAPPEETQYF,TGTGCCACCAGTGATTCGACAGCGCCGCCAGAGGAGACCCAGTACTTC
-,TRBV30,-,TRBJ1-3,CAWSPRLLIGNTIYF,TGTGCCTGGAGTCCAAGGTTACTAATTGGAAACACCATATATTTT
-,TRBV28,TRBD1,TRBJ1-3,CASSLLTGAGNTIYF,TGTGCCAGCAGTTTACTTACAGGGGCCGGAAACACCATATATTTT
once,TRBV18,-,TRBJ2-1,CASSPPVRDEQFF,TGTGCCAGCTCACCACCGGTGAGGGATGAGCAGTTCTTC
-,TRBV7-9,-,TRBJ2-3,CASSLGGLDTQYF,TGTGCCAGCAGCTTAGGAGGGTTAGATACGCAGTATTTT
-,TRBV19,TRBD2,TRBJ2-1,CASSLGTSAYNEQFF,TGTGCCAGTAGTCTTGGGACTAGCGCCTACAATGAGCAGTTCTTC
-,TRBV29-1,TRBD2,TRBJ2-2,CSVAGTKNTGELFF,TGCAGCGTCGCCGGGACTAAAAACACCGGGGAGCTGTTTTTT
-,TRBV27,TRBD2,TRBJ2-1,CASSLTGRTFNEQFF,TGTGCCAGCAGTTTAACCGGGAGGACCTTCAATGAGCAGTTCTTC
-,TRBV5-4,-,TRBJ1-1,CASSFSAERLEAFF,TGTGCCAGCAGCTTCAGTGCAGAGAGGCTTGAAGCTTTCTTT
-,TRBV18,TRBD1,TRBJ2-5,CASSPAGGPALATQYF,TGTGCCAGCTCACCAGCAGGGGGCCCGGCGTTAGCGACCCAGTACTTC
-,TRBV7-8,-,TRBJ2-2,CASSRPTGSLNTGELFF,TGTGCCAGCAGCCGCCCAACAGGGTCTCTTAACACCGGGGAGCTGTTTTTT
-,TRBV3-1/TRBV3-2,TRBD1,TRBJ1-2,CASSSHRGGGYTF,TGTGCCAGCAGCTCCCACAGGGGGGGAGGCTACACCTTC
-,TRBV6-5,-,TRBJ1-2,CASSYSQGGGGYTF,TGTGCCAGCAGTTATTCCCAGGGAGGTGGAGGCTACACCTTC
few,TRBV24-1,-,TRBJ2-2,CATSPGHYRDTGELFF,TGTGCCACCAGTCCCGGACATTACAGGGACACCGGGGAGCTGTTTTTT
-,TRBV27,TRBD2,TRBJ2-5,CASRGGGALSEETQYF,TGTGCCAGTAGGGGCGGGGGGGCCCTAAGTGAAGAGACCCAGTACTTC
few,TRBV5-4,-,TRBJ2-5,CASSRRDSQETQYF,TGTGCCAGCAGCCGCCGGGACTCACAAGAGACCCAGTACTTC
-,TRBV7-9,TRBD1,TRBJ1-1,CASSEWTGMNTEAFF,TGTGCCAGCAGCGAATGGACAGGGATGAACACTGAAGCTTTCTTT
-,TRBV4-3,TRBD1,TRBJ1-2,CASSQDGRGRSYGYTF,TGCGCCAGCAGCCAAGATGGTAGGGGGCGCAGCTATGGCTACACCTTC